This T cell receptor (beta chain) is from a study of cytomegalovirus exposure and HLA in healthy donors. Germline CDR1 and CDR2: SGHTA and FQGNSA. The CDR3 length is 17 residues. The V segment lost 2 bases and the J segment 6 bases; nucleotides outside the gene matches: 11. Concerning this clone: Its specificity is unknown.

The PCR was carried out with 60 Vbeta primers and 13 Jbeta primers. This table comes from immunoSEQ multiplex PCR, and its TCRdb copy is limited to in-frame clones, with some not included. The sample has some 200,000 clones; roughly 80% are singletons. Study-wide results and caveats: Some 16,000 TCR beta sequences were associated with HLA alleles at 0.05 false discovery rate in a later analysis.

The rearrangement joins TRBV7-2 to TRBJ2-2; 8 bases match TRBD1. This TCR was sampled from a man in his forties in good health and CMV-seropositive. Sequenced sample: PBMCs. The CDR3 spells CASSLWWQGAQSGELFF. Written as DNA, the CDR3 is TGTGCCAGCAGCTTATGGTGGCAGGGGGCTCAATCCGGGGAGCTGTTTTTT.